This T cell receptor beta chain came from a study of blood T cell repertoires in COVID-19. The CDR3 is 13 amino acids. V was pared by 5 bases and J by 4 bases, with 11 bases between. CDR1 is MNHEY, CDR2 SVGAGI, per germline. This table comes from immunoSEQ multiplex PCR, and its TCRdb copy is limited to in-frame clones, with some not included. Of some 260,000 clones listed, under 85% are singletons. The chain couples TRBV6-5 to TRBJ1-2; D is unresolved. This sequence was found in a woman aged 40 to 55 with active or convalescent COVID-19. Input material: peripheral blood. The CDR3 is CASSLRSSYGYTF. CDR3 in DNA: TGTGCCAGCAGTCTACGGTCGTCCTATGGCTACACCTTC.